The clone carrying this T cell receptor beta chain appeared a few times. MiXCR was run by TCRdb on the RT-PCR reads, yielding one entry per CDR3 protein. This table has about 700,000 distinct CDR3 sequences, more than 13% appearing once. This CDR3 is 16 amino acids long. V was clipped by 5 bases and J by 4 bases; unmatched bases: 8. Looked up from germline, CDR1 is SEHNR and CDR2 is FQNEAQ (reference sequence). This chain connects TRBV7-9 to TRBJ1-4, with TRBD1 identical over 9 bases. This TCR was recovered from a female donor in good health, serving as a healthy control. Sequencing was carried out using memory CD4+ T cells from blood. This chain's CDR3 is CASSPRTGQGNEKLFF. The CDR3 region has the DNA TGTGCCAGCAGCCCCCGGACGGGACAGGGTAATGAAAAACTGTTTTTT.